The 24 T cell receptor beta chains given below trace back to one sample, sequenced in a study of beta chain features in type 1 diabetes. Regarding the study as a whole: Type 1 diabetes patients had moderately but significantly shorter TCRB CDR3s in all four CD4+ subsets.

Antigen specificity for these receptors is unknown. The authors reverse transcribed all of the isolated RNA, so sequencing captured expressed TCRB transcripts. The method was immunoSEQ multiplex PCR; TCRdb's version includes in-frame clones alone and lacks a portion of them. The table has roughly 100,000 clones, approximately 30% seen once. Sequencing used central memory CD4+ T cells from blood. The receptors here all came from a young woman with type 1 diabetes.

The chain recombines TRBV5-6 with TRBJ1-1; D unresolved. V was shortened by 0 bases and J by 4 bases, with 13 bases between the two germline ends. This CDR3 comprises 15 residues. CDR1 SGHDT and CDR2 YYEEEE come from the germline V gene. CDR3 in amino acids: CASSLVAGLGTEAFF. The CDR3, as DNA: TGTGCCAGCAGCTTGGTTGCAGGCCTGGGCACTGAAGCTTTCTTT.

Only a few counts were recorded for this clone. The J gene is TRBJ1-1, the V gene TRBV10-3; 8 bases are shared with TRBD1. In germline, CDR1 is ENHRY, CDR2 SYGVKD. The CDR3 totals 15 residues. The V and J ends lost 7 bases and 4 bases, in that order; junction bases with no gene match: 11. CDR3 amino acids: CAITRRQGAGTEAFF. The CDR3 DNA is TGTGCCATCACCAGAAGGCAGGGGGCGGGCACTGAAGCTTTCTTT.

This clone was observed a handful of times. This chain uses TRBV30 with TRBJ2-7; 7 bases fit TRBD2. Looked up from germline, CDR1 is GTSNPN and CDR2 is SVGIG (reference sequence). This CDR3 region has 15 residues. After removal of 1 base from V and 3 bases from J, the junction contained 9 bases not matched to a gene. CDR3 nucleotides: TGTGCCTGGAGTGGGAAAGCGGGGACGGTCTACGAGCAGTACTTC. Translated: CAWSGKAGTVYEQYF.

This sequence joins TRBV9 and TRBJ2-1; weak D call: TRBD2 (5 bases). V shed 0 bases and J shed 0 bases, with 10 bases lying between them. This CDR3 contains 16 residues. Germline values: CDR1 SGDLS, CDR2 YYNGEE. Written as DNA, the CDR3 is TGTGCCAGCAGCGTAGGGTTAGACTACTCCTACAATGAGCAGTTCTTC. It specifies CASSVGLDYSYNEQFF.

This clone was detected only once. The CDR3 nucleotides read TGTGCCAGCAGGATACCAGGGCCTTCTGGAAACACCATATATTTT. Translating gives CASRIPGPSGNTIYF. V and J are TRBV6-6 and TRBJ1-3; maybe TRBD1 (5 bases). CDR3 size: 15 residues. V lost 6 bases and J 1 base, leaving 13 bases between the germline ends. Germline CDR1 and CDR2: MNHNY and SVGAGI (reference sequence).

This chain connects TRBV6-5 to TRBJ2-2; TRBD1 agrees at 9 bases. J gave up 6 bases and V 5 bases, and 7 bases lay outside the gene matches. CDR3 length: 15 amino acids. CDR1 MNHEY and CDR2 SVGAGI come from the germline V gene. The CDR3 is CASSTGTGTAGELFF. CDR3 sequence (DNA): TGTGCCAGCAGTACCGGGACAGGGACCGCCGGGGAGCTGTTTTTT.

The rearrangement joins TRBV5-1 to TRBJ1-1; a possible D gene is TRBD1 (6 bases). Germline-derived CDR1 and CDR2 are SGHRS and YFSETQ. CDR3 size: 16 residues. V shed 1 base and J shed 3 bases, with 16 bases lying between them. The CDR3 protein is CASSLTGQGLDTEAFF. The CDR3 DNA reads as TGCGCCAGCAGCTTGACAGGGCAGGGTCTTGACACTGAAGCTTTCTTT.

The rearrangement joins TRBV6-1 to TRBJ2-1; weak D call: TRBD2 (6 bases). The CDR3 spans 13 residues. Germline assignment: CDR1 MNHNS and CDR2 SASEGT. With 6 bases removed from V and 11 bases from J, the gap between germline ends came to 17 bases. CDR3 bases: TGTGCCAGCAGACCGATGGACTATCCTAAGCAGTTCTTC. Protein: CASRPMDYPKQFF.

J is TRBJ2-5 and V is TRBV7-9; D ambiguous. V was pared by 11 bases and J by 2 bases, with 9 bases between. This CDR3 is built from 11 residues. Germline lookup yields CDR1 SEHNR and CDR2 FQNEAQ (reference sequence). CDR3 in DNA: TGTGCCGGGTCCGGGCAAGAGACCCAGTACTTC. Translated: CAGSGQETQYF.

The gene calls are TRBV6-5 and TRBJ1-2; 8 bases fit TRBD1. Germline lookup yields CDR1 MNHEY and CDR2 SVGAGI. Trimming removed 7 bases from V and 7 bases from J; junction bases left unmatched: 5. This CDR3 is 12 amino acids long. The CDR3 sequence is CASTPGTGGYTF. In nucleotides, the CDR3 is TGTGCCAGCACCCCTGGGACAGGTGGCTACACCTTC.

As DNA, the CDR3 is TGTGCCAGCAGCGGAGGACTAGCGGGAGACGGGACCGGGGAGCTGTTTTTT. It specifies CASSGGLAGDGTGELFF. The chain is built from TRBV9 and TRBJ2-2, with TRBD2 matching 13 bases. With V trimmed by 3 bases and J by 5 bases, 7 bases remained unmatched. Germline V lookup: CDR1 SGDLS, CDR2 YYNGEE. This CDR3 spans 17 amino acids.

The genes are TRBV29-1 and TRBJ1-2; possible D gene TRBD1, 5 bases. In germline, CDR1 is SQVTM, CDR2 ANQGSEA. CDR3 size: 12 residues. Trimming left V 4 bases short and J 7 bases short, with 13 bases between. The CDR3 nucleotides read TGCAGCGTTGGGTTCAGGGAAGGTGGCTACACCTTC. This codes for CSVGFREGGYTF.

The chain employs TRBV6-1 and TRBJ2-5, with 8 positions matching TRBD1. The CDR3 runs to 14 residues. Germline V lookup: CDR1 MNHNS, CDR2 SASEGT. Unmatched junction bases numbered 5, after V lost 6 bases and J lost 2 bases. CDR3 nucleotides: TGTGCCAGCAGCAGGGGGCGGGTACAAGAGACCCAGTACTTC. This encodes CASSRGRVQETQYF.

This clone was seen only a few times. The rearrangement joins TRBV29-1 to TRBJ2-7; TRBD1 agrees at 9 bases. The CDR3 runs to 14 residues. CDR1 SQVTM and CDR2 ANQGSEA come from the germline V gene. After removal of 4 bases from V and 4 bases from J, the junction contained 8 bases not matched to a gene. In nucleotides, the CDR3 is TGCAGCGTTGTCAGGGGACAGGGACATTACGAGCAGTACTTC. This translates into CSVVRGQGHYEQYF.

The chain employs TRBV4-1 and TRBJ1-2; no reliable D call. The V end was cut by 3 bases, the J end by 4 bases, with 12 bases between. CDR1 and CDR2 (germline): MGHRA, YSYEKL. CDR3 size: 14 residues. As DNA, the CDR3 is TGCGCCAGCAGCCAGACTTCGGCGGGCTATGGCTACACCTTC. Encoded protein: CASSQTSAGYGYTF.

This chain connects TRBV6-5 to TRBJ1-5, with a tentative D call TRBD1 (5 bases). Trimming took off 2 bases at V and 0 bases at J, with 8 bases between the two ends. This CDR3 has 15 residues. From germline, CDR1 is MNHEY and CDR2 SVGAGI. The CDR3 reads CASSYRGSSNQPQHF. The CDR3 nucleotides read TGTGCCAGCAGTTACCGGGGGAGTAGCAATCAGCCCCAGCATTTT.

The CDR3 DNA reads as TGTGCCAGCAGCTTGGGGCCGGGAGGCGAGCAGTACGTC. Its protein is CASSLGPGGEQYV. The chain carries TRBV5-4 and TRBJ2-7; 7 nucleotides line up with TRBD2. CDR1 and CDR2 (germline): SGHNT, YYREEE (reference sequence). The V gene end was trimmed by 0 bases and the J gene end by 6 bases; junction bases not matched to a gene: 3. This CDR3 comprises 13 residues.

The V call is TRBV19, the J call TRBJ1-1; D is uncertain. The V end was cut by 6 bases, the J end by 0 bases, with 11 bases between. Per the germline V gene, CDR1 is LNHDA and CDR2 is SQIVND (reference sequence). The length of the CDR3 is 14 residues. The CDR3 DNA sequence: TGTGCCAGTAGACCCGTGGCAGTGAACACTGAAGCTTTCTTT. As protein: CASRPVAVNTEAFF.

This clone was seen more than once but under ten times. The chain is built from TRBV13 and TRBJ1-1; 7 bases align to TRBD1. Germline CDR1 is PRHDT and CDR2 is FYEKMQ (reference sequence). Trimming at V came to 2 bases and at J to 5 bases, leaving 5 bases not matched to a gene. The CDR3 runs to 14 residues. In DNA form, the CDR3 reads TGTGCCAGCAGCTTAAGGACAGGTGGGACTGAAGCTTTCTTT. Translated: CASSLRTGGTEAFF.

Only one count was recorded for this clone. The chain employs TRBV28 and TRBJ1-2; D not certain. The CDR3 covers 13 residues. V was shortened by 2 bases and J by 4 bases, with 8 bases between the two germline ends. Germline loops: CDR1 MDHEN, CDR2 SYDVKM. The CDR3 sequence: CASSLGDLYGYTF. CDR3 in DNA: TGTGCCAGCAGTTTAGGAGACCTCTATGGCTACACCTTC.

V usage is TRBV7-9 and J usage is TRBJ2-3; the match to TRBD2 covers 7 bases. After removal of 4 bases from V and 2 bases from J, the junction contained 12 bases not matched to a gene. Germline loops: CDR1 SEHNR, CDR2 FQNEAQ (reference sequence). The CDR3 runs 17 residues. The CDR3 region has the DNA TGTGCCAGCAGCTCGCGGCCTCTAGCGGCAGCCACAGATACGCAGTATTTT. It translates to CASSSRPLAAATDTQYF.

There are a few counts of this clone. The rearrangement links TRBV6-6 to TRBJ1-1, with 7 bases that match TRBD1. The germline V gene has CDR1 MNHNY and CDR2 SVGAGI (reference sequence). This CDR3 comprises 14 residues. V trimming: 4 bases; J trimming: 11 bases; junction bases outside the gene matches: 13. The CDR3 is CASSFGTETKTAFF. CDR3 sequence (DNA): TGTGCCAGCAGTTTCGGGACAGAGACGAAGACCGCTTTCTTT.

This clone appeared a few times. This rearrangement joins TRBV30 to TRBJ2-5; perhaps TRBD1 as D (6 bases). This CDR3 comprises 15 residues. The V end was cut by 2 bases, the J end by 1 base, with 14 bases between. From germline, CDR1 is GTSNPN and CDR2 SVGIG (reference sequence). The chain's CDR3 is CAWSPGTRGQETQYF. CDR3 nucleotide sequence: TGTGCCTGGAGTCCCGGGACAAGGGGCCAAGAGACCCAGTACTTC.

This clone was counted between two and nine times. The V call is TRBV9, the J call TRBJ1-1, with 7 nucleotides matching TRBD1. Germline CDR1 reads SGDLS; CDR2 reads YYNGEE. The CDR3 is 14 amino acids. The junction had 3 bases not matched to a gene; V was cut back by 3 bases and J by 1 base. The CDR3 here is CASSARDRNTEAFF. CDR3 sequence (DNA): TGTGCCAGCAGCGCCCGGGACAGGAACACTGAAGCTTTCTTT.